One and the same sample provided the 30 T cell receptor beta chains below, sequenced in a study of cytomegalovirus exposure and HLA in healthy donors. Clones were sequenced by immunoSEQ multiplex PCR, and TCRdb holds only the in-frame ones, with some missing. The sample lists 120,000 to 150,000 clones, roughly 81% seen once, with over 1.3% in the top ten. The source material was PBMCs. All receptors come from a woman in her thirties in good health and CMV-seronegative.

This rearrangement joins TRBV2 to TRBJ2-1; 9 bases fit TRBD2. Germline V gives CDR1 SNHLY, CDR2 FYNNEI. The CDR3 consists of 18 residues. J was trimmed by 0 bases and V by 4 bases; bases with no gene match: 10. CDR3 residues: CASSVAAGGWSSYNEQFF. CDR3 coding DNA: TGTGCCAGCAGTGTCGCAGCGGGGGGCTGGAGCTCCTACAATGAGCAGTTCTTC. Filled out from reference TRBV2 and TRBJ2-1, the complete variable domain reads EPEVTQTPSHQVTQMGQEVILRCVPISNHLYFYWYRQILGQKVEFLVSFYNNEISEKSEIFDDQFSVERPDGSNFTLKIRSTKLEDSAMYFCASSVAAGGWSSYNEQFFGPGTRLTVL.

The chain recombines TRBV4-1 with TRBJ1-6; weak D call: TRBD1 (5 bases). The CDR3 covers 16 residues. Germline V gene sequence: CDR1 MGHRA, CDR2 YSYEKL. V lost 4 bases, J lost 1 base, and 11 bases lay in between. The CDR3 sequence: CASSPSEGSYNSPLHF. In DNA, the CDR3 is TGCGCCAGCAGCCCTTCGGAGGGGTCCTATAATTCACCCCTCCACTTT.

The CDR3 DNA reads as TGCGCCAGCAGCACGGGTCTTTCTTCCTACGAGCAGTACTTC. As protein: CASSTGLSSYEQYF. This sequence joins TRBV5-1 and TRBJ2-7; D ambiguous. Germline V gives CDR1 SGHRS, CDR2 YFSETQ. Trimming removed 4 bases from V and 1 base from J, with 12 bases in between. The CDR3 length is 14 residues.

The chain employs TRBV5-6 and TRBJ2-7, with D possibly TRBD1 on 5 matching bases. Trimming removed 0 bases at V and 4 bases at J, with 5 bases between. The germline V gene has CDR1 SGHDT and CDR2 YYEEEE. The CDR3 loop spans 12 amino acids. DNA for the CDR3: TGTGCCAGCAGCTTGGGACAGTACGAGCAGTACTTC. The encoded protein is CASSLGQYEQYF.

The V and J genes are TRBV19 and TRBJ1-5; tentative D call: TRBD1 (6 bases). This CDR3 comprises 15 residues. V was trimmed by 1 base and J by 7 bases, leaving 14 bases between them. Germline V gene lookup returns CDR1 LNHDA and CDR2 SQIVND (reference sequence). The CDR3 nucleotides read TGTGCCAGTAGTATAGGGGGAACAGGGTCACAGCCCCAGCATTTT. Its protein is CASSIGGTGSQPQHF. Supplemented by reference TRBV19 and TRBJ1-5, the full variable domain reads DGGITQSPKYLFRKEGQNVTLSCEQNLNHDAMYWYRQDPGQGLRLIYYSQIVNDFQKGDIAEGYSVSREKKESFPLTVTSAQKNPTAFYLCASSIGGTGSQPQHFGDGTRLSIL.

The chain links TRBV2 to TRBJ2-7; 9 nucleotides line up with TRBD1. Germline V gives CDR1 SNHLY, CDR2 FYNNEI. Trimming took 2 bases from V and 4 from J; bases not matched to a gene: 9. The CDR3 has 16 amino acids. In DNA, the CDR3 is TGTGCCAGCAGTGAAATGTTGGGGACAGGGAATTACGAGCAGTACTTC. This sequence encodes CASSEMLGTGNYEQYF.

The chain uses TRBV5-5 and TRBJ1-2, with a possible D match to TRBD1 (5 bases). V lost 0 bases and J 4 bases, leaving 13 bases between the germline ends. Germline CDR1 reads SGHKS; CDR2 reads YYEKEE (reference sequence). This CDR3 contains 15 residues. In nucleotides, the CDR3 is TGTGCCAGCAGCTTGGGGGCCAGGGAAGCCTATGGCTACACCTTC. Its protein is CASSLGAREAYGYTF.

The sample holds one count of this clone. This sequence joins TRBV7-9 and TRBJ2-3; 7 bases fit TRBD2. This CDR3 is built from 12 residues. The junction had 7 bases not matched to a gene; V was cut back by 5 bases and J by 11 bases. Germline CDR1 and CDR2: SEHNR and FQNEAQ (reference sequence). The CDR3 sequence: CASSPLALKQYF. The CDR3 nucleotides read TGTGCCAGCAGCCCACTAGCGTTAAAGCAGTATTTT.

This clone showed up just a few times. The CDR3 DNA follows: TGCGCCAGCAGCCAACGGGACAGGGGGGGTCAGCCCCAGCATTTT. Amino acid sequence: CASSQRDRGGQPQHF. V gene TRBV4-1 combines with J gene TRBJ1-5, with 11 bases aligning to TRBD1. Germline V gives CDR1 MGHRA, CDR2 YSYEKL. V dropped 2 bases and J dropped 6; count of bases not matched to a gene: 3. This CDR3 region has 15 residues.

V and J are TRBV10-3 and TRBJ2-2; 7 bases are a match to TRBD1. Trimming cost V 7 bases and J 0 bases; bases outside gene matches: 14. This CDR3 contains 18 residues. Looked up from germline, CDR1 is ENHRY and CDR2 is SYGVKD. The CDR3 DNA follows: TGTGCCATCAAGACAGGGTCGGGGACGGACGCGAACACCGGGGAGCTGTTTTTT. As protein: CAIKTGSGTDANTGELFF.

The rearrangement uses TRBV5-1 and TRBJ2-1, with TRBD1 as a possible D gene (7 bases). Germline V gives CDR1 SGHRS, CDR2 YFSETQ. CDR3 size: 16 residues. V was shortened by 4 bases and J by 2 bases, with 16 bases between the two germline ends. This CDR3 reads CASSRQGGQTYNEQFF. DNA for the CDR3: TGCGCCAGCAGCCGGCAGGGGGGACAGACCTACAATGAGCAGTTCTTC.

In DNA, the CDR3 is TGTGCCAGCAGCTTGACTAGCGGGACAAATGAGCAGTTCTTC. Protein sequence: CASSLTSGTNEQFF. J is TRBJ2-1 and V is TRBV11-3, with 11 bases that match TRBD2. Germline V gene sequence: CDR1 SGHNT, CDR2 YENEEA. After removal of 3 bases from V and 7 bases from J, the junction contained 2 bases not matched to a gene. CDR3 length: 14 residues.

The rearrangement uses TRBV6-1 and TRBJ1-1; 9 bases are a match to TRBD1. In germline, CDR1 is MNHNS, CDR2 SASEGT. The CDR3 consists of 14 residues. With V trimmed by 6 bases and J by 0 bases, 2 bases remained unmatched. CDR3 in DNA: TGTGCCAGCAGCTGGGACAGGGTGAACACTGAAGCTTTCTTT. Translated, it gives CASSWDRVNTEAFF.

The J gene is TRBJ1-6, the V gene TRBV2, with D maybe TRBD1 (6 bases). Germline V CDR1 and CDR2: SNHLY, FYNNEI. V lost 8 bases, J lost 6 bases, and 14 bases lay in between. The CDR3 extends over 14 amino acids. The DNA of the CDR3 is TGTGCCAGCGGTCGGACAGACATTAATTCACCCCTCCACTTT. Protein: CASGRTDINSPLHF.

On this clone: Other nucleotide sequences in the sample specify the same CDR3. This sequence joins TRBV6-6 and TRBJ1-5, with 11 bases identical to TRBD1. The CDR3 covers 16 residues. CDR1 and CDR2 (germline): MNHNY, SVGAGI (reference sequence). V lost 2 bases and J lost 1; bases outside the gene matches: 1. Here the CDR3 DNA reads TGTGCCAGCAGTTACGGGACAGGGGGGAGCAATCAGCCCCAGCATTTT. Encoded protein: CASSYGTGGSNQPQHF.

As for this clone: Different DNA sequences within this sample yield the same CDR3. The genes are TRBV18 and TRBJ1-2, with a possible D match to TRBD1 (5 bases). Trimming removed 3 bases from V and 7 bases from J, with 12 bases in between. Germline V gene sequence: CDR1 KGHSH, CDR2 LQKENI. The CDR3 has 13 amino acids. CDR3 DNA: TGTGCCAGCTCACCGTCGGACACTCGTGGCTACACCTTC. It codes for CASSPSDTRGYTF.

The gene calls are TRBV6-1 and TRBJ1-2; tentative D call: TRBD1 (6 bases). This CDR3 contains 15 residues. V shed 6 bases and J shed 1 base, with 15 bases lying between them. The V gene's germline CDR1 is MNHNS and CDR2 SASEGT. CDR3 sequence (DNA): TGTGCCAGCAGGCCTACAGGGAAGGGTAACTATGGCTACACCTTC. The encoded protein is CASRPTGKGNYGYTF.

The chain joins TRBV6-5 to TRBJ2-5; D is perhaps TRBD1 (5 bases). The germline gives CDR1 MNHEY, CDR2 SVGAGI. V was clipped by 0 bases and J by 4 bases, with 12 bases between them. The CDR3 totals 15 residues. CDR3 in DNA: TGTGCCAGCAGTTACTCCCCGACAGCCGGAGAGACCCAGTACTTC. The encoded protein is CASSYSPTAGETQYF.

The chain uses TRBV5-1 and TRBJ2-2; possibly TRBD1 for D (5 bases). Deletions cut 0 bases from V and 3 bases from J, with 12 bases between. CDR1 is SGHRS, CDR2 YFSETQ, per germline. The length of the CDR3 is 16 residues. The chain's CDR3 is CASSLAPGRHTGELFF. The CDR3 nucleotides read TGCGCCAGCAGCTTGGCGCCAGGGCGGCACACCGGGGAGCTGTTTTTT.

As regards this clone: Mismatch with germline at one junction end may stem from a read error. This rearrangement joins TRBV7-2 to TRBJ2-5, with D possibly TRBD1 on 6 matching bases. Per the germline V gene, CDR1 is SGHTA and CDR2 is FQGNSA. The CDR3 contains 15 residues. CDR3 DNA: TGTGCCAGCAGCTTAAAATCAGGGGACCAGGAGACCCAGTACTTC. It translates to CASSLKSGDQETQYF.

The rearrangement joins TRBV5-1 to TRBJ1-5; 7 bases agree with TRBD1. The germline gives CDR1 SGHRS, CDR2 YFSETQ. The CDR3 runs 19 residues. J gave up 0 bases and V 3 bases, and 15 bases lay outside the gene matches. This CDR3 reads CASSYPGTVKLNSNQPQHF. The CDR3 bases are TGCGCCAGCAGCTACCCCGGGACAGTCAAACTAAATAGCAATCAGCCCCAGCATTTT.

This clone was observed a few times. The J gene is TRBJ1-2, the V gene TRBV5-6; D uncertain. CDR3 length equals 12 residues. Trimming removed 2 bases from V and 5 bases from J, with 7 bases in between. Germline V lookup: CDR1 SGHDT, CDR2 YYEEEE. The CDR3 spells CASSFDQYGYTF. The CDR3 DNA is TGTGCCAGCAGCTTCGATCAGTATGGCTACACCTTC.

The J gene is TRBJ2-2, the V gene TRBV18, with TRBD1 as a possible D gene (6 bases). Germline loops: CDR1 KGHSH, CDR2 LQKENI. CDR3 length equals 15 residues. V was shortened by 3 bases and J by 5 bases, with 13 bases between the two germline ends. The CDR3 loop is CASSPTTDSTGELFF. In DNA, the CDR3 is TGTGCCAGCTCACCGACTACGGACAGTACCGGGGAGCTGTTTTTT.

The gene calls are TRBV5-1 and TRBJ1-5; 9 bases align to TRBD1. The CDR3 has 15 amino acids. Looked up from germline, CDR1 is SGHRS and CDR2 is YFSETQ. The J segment lost 7 bases and the V segment lost 0 bases, leaving 5 bases of the junction unmatched. The CDR3 protein is CASSLGTGVGQPQHF. DNA for the CDR3: TGCGCCAGCAGCTTGGGGACAGGGGTAGGCCAGCCCCAGCATTTT.

The chain couples TRBV7-2 to TRBJ1-1; 11 bases are a match to TRBD1. CDR1 is SGHTA, CDR2 FQGNSA, per germline. This CDR3 is built from 19 residues. The V segment lost 5 bases and the J segment 5 bases; nucleotides outside the gene matches: 19. The CDR3: CASSPWYIWTGGRETEAFF. The DNA of the CDR3 is TGTGCCAGCAGCCCCTGGTATATCTGGACAGGGGGCAGGGAGACTGAAGCTTTCTTT.

The chain couples TRBV6-1 to TRBJ2-2; maybe TRBD1 (5 bases). V dropped 2 bases and J dropped 4 bases, with 11 bases sitting between them. CDR3 length equals 15 residues. Germline lookup yields CDR1 MNHNS and CDR2 SASEGT. In DNA, the CDR3 is TGTGCCAGCAGTGAACTCGGACACTTCACCGGGGAGCTGTTTTTT. Amino acid sequence: CASSELGHFTGELFF.

This clone has only a few counts. The V call is TRBV30, the J call TRBJ1-1; D not certain. Germline V lookup: CDR1 GTSNPN, CDR2 SVGIG (reference sequence). The V gene lost 2 bases and the J gene lost 2 bases, with 9 bases spanning the gap. The CDR3 covers 13 residues. CDR3 protein: CAWSTDRNTEAFF. The CDR3 DNA sequence: TGTGCCTGGAGTACAGACCGTAACACTGAAGCTTTCTTT.

The chain couples TRBV10-3 to TRBJ1-5; TRBD1 aligns across 7 bases. The ends lost 8 bases at V and 4 bases at J; junction bases unmatched: 11. The CDR3 is 15 amino acids. Per germline, CDR1 ENHRY and CDR2 SYGVKD. CDR3 in amino acids: CAISNRGVKNQPQHF. CDR3 coding DNA: TGTGCCATCTCTAACAGGGGAGTGAAAAATCAGCCCCAGCATTTT.

The V gene is TRBV29-1, the J gene TRBJ1-1, with D possibly matching TRBD1 (5 bases). Germline loops: CDR1 SQVTM, CDR2 ANQGSEA. This CDR3 comprises 16 residues. Trimming removed 4 bases at V and 0 bases at J, with 18 bases between. CDR3 bases: TGCAGCGTTGGAGGCCAGGGCGGGGCGCTGAACACTGAAGCTTTCTTT. It codes for CSVGGQGGALNTEAFF.

This sequence joins TRBV27 and TRBJ2-7; TRBD1 aligns across 8 bases. The CDR3 runs to 15 residues. From germline, CDR1 is MNHEY and CDR2 SMNVEV (reference sequence). Trimming at V came to 1 base and at J to 3 bases, leaving 5 bases not matched to a gene. The CDR3 loop reads CASSLFQGAYYEQYF. The CDR3 nucleotides are TGTGCCAGCAGTTTATTTCAGGGGGCTTACTACGAGCAGTACTTC.